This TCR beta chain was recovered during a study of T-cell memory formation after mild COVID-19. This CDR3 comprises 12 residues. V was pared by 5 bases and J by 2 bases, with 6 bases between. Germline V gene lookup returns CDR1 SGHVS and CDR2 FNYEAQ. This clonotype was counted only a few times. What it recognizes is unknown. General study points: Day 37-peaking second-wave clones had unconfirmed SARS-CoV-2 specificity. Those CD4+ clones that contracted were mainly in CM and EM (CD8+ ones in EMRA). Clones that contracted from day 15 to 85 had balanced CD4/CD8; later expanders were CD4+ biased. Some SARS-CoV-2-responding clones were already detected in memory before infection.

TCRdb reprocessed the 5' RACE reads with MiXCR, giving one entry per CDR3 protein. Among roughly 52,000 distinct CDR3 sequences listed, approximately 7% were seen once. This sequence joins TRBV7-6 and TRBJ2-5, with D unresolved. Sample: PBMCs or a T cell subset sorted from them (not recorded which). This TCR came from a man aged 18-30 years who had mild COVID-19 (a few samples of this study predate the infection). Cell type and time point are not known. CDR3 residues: CASSRRQETQYF. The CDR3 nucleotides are TGTGCCAGCAGCAGACGGCAAGAGACCCAGTACTTC.